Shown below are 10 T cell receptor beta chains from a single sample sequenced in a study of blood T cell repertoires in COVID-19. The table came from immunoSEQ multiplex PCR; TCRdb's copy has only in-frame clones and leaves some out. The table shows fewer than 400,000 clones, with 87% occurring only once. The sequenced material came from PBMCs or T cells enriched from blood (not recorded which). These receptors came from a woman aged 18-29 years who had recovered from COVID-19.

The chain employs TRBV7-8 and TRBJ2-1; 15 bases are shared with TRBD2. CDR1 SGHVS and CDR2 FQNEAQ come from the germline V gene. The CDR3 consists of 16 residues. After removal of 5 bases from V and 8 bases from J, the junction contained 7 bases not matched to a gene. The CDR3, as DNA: TGTGCCAGCAGCCCCTCCGGGACTAGCGGGAGGCATGAGCAGTTCTTC. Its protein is CASSPSGTSGRHEQFF.

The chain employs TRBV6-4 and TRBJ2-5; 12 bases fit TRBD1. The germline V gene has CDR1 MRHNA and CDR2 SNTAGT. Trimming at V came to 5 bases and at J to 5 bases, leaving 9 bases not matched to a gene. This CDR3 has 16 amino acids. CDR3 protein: CASSPTGTGGLETQYF. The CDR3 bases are TGTGCCAGCAGTCCTACCGGGACAGGGGGCTTGGAGACCCAGTACTTC.

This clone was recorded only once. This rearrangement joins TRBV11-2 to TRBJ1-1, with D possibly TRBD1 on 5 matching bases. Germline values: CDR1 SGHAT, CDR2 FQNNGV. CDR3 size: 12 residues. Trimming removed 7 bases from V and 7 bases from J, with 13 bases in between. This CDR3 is CASISAGYEAFF. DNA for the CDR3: TGTGCCAGCATCTCAGCAGGGTATGAAGCTTTCTTT.

The CDR3 is CASSHTSGGNYEQFF. CDR3 bases: TGTGCCAGCAGCCATACTAGCGGGGGTAACTATGAGCAGTTCTTC. The chain combines TRBV11-2 with TRBJ2-1, with 11 bases identical to TRBD2. V shed 5 bases and J 8 bases; nucleotides not matched to a gene: 8. CDR3 length: 15 residues. Germline CDR1 is SGHAT and CDR2 is FQNNGV.

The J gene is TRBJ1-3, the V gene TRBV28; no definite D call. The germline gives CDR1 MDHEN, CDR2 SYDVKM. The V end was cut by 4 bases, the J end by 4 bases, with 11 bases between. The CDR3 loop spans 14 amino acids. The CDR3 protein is CASSSLGGGNTIYF. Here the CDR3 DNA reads TGTGCCAGCAGTTCCCTTGGCGGCGGAAACACCATATATTTT.

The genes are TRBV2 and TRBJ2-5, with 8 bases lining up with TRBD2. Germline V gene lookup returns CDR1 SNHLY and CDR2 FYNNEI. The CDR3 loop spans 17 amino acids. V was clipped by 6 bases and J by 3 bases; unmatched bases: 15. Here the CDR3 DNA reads TGTGCCAGCAGGGCAAGGGGCACTAGCGGAGGAAAAGAGACCCAGTACTTC. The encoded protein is CASRARGTSGGKETQYF.

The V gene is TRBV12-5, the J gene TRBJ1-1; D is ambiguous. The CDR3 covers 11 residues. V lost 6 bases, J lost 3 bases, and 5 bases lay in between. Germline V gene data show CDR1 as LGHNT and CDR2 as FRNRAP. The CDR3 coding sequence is TGTGCTAGTGGCCTCGACACTGAAGCTTTCTTT. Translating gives CASGLDTEAFF.

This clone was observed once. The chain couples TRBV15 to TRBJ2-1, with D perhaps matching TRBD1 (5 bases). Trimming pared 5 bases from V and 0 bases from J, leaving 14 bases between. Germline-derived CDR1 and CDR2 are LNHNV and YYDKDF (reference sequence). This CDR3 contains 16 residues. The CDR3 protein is CATSGHDVPSYNEQFF. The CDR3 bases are TGTGCCACCAGCGGACATGACGTACCCTCCTACAATGAGCAGTTCTTC.

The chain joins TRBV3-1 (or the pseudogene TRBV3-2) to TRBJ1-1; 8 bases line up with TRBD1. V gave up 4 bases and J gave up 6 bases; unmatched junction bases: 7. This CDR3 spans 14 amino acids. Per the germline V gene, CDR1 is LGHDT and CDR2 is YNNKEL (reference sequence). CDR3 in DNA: TGTGCCAGCAGCCTCCGGACAGGGTGGGCTGAAGCTTTCTTT. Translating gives CASSLRTGWAEAFF.

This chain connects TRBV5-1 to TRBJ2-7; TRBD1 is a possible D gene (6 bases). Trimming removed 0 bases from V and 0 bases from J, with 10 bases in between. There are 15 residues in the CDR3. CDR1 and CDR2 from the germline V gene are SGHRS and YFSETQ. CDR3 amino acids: CASSLAAGVSYEQYF. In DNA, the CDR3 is TGCGCCAGCAGCTTGGCGGCAGGGGTCTCCTACGAGCAGTACTTC.